This TCR beta chain was obtained from a study of blood T cell repertoires in COVID-19. Study context: COVID-19 samples collected from the United States, Italy and Spain covered acute and convalescent phases. The cDNA or gDNA used as material had been derived from T cells, B-cell-depleted T cells, or PBMCs.

The data were produced by immunoSEQ multiplex PCR, yet TCRdb's version contains in-frame clones alone and is incomplete. Here the sample spans 110,000 or so clones, 86% being singletons. V was pared by 9 bases and J by 3 bases, with 18 bases between. Germline-derived CDR1 and CDR2 are MDHEN and SYDVKM. This CDR3 spans 15 amino acids. This clone was found a few times. The material sequenced was peripheral blood. The clonotype comes from a man between 70 and 80 years old who had recovered from COVID-19. This rearrangement joins TRBV28 to TRBJ1-3; D gene unclear. This CDR3 is CASQGGGENGNTIYF. CDR3 nucleotides: TGTGCCAGTCAAGGAGGAGGTGAAAATGGAAACACCATATATTTT.